This T cell receptor (beta chain) was sequenced for a study of blood T cell repertoires in COVID-19. The wider study: Researchers got acute and convalescent COVID-19 samples from the United States, Italy and Spain.

The CDR3 covers 14 residues. The germline V and J ends were trimmed by 5 bases and 1 base, with 12 bases remaining between them. Germline V lookup: CDR1 SGHNT, CDR2 YYREEE (reference sequence). Assay used: immunoSEQ multiplex PCR; TCRdb lists only in-frame clones, some missing. The sample lists 90,000 or so clones; roughly 70% were seen once. The sample was peripheral blood. The chain is built from TRBV5-4 and TRBJ2-5; a weak D match, TRBD2 (5 bases). The TCR comes from a woman aged 55-70 years in a cohort sampled during active or convalescent COVID-19. CDR3 in DNA: TGTGCCAGCAGAGTGGGGAGTTCCCAAGAGACCCAGTACTTC. Its protein product is CASRVGSSQETQYF.